A selection of T cell receptor beta chains follows, all from one sample in a study of shared clonotypes between healthy human individuals. The method was immunoSEQ multiplex PCR; TCRdb's version includes in-frame clones alone and lacks a portion of them. The data hold about 1.1 million clones, with around three quarters observed a single time. Sequenced input: memory CD4+ T cells from PBMCs. These receptors came from a man aged 18 to 29 in good health. Some clones in this sample may be carry-over from other donors' samples. CDR3s include the opening cysteine and the closing phenylalanine or tryptophan. Each record gives: clone size, D gene, J gene, V gene, CDR3 protein, CDR3 DNA. A D gene is named only where the DNA matches it firmly. The size field is filled for only some rows; it gives once, few, many or a size class.

once . TRBJ1-5 TRBV11-3 CASSVLDGQPQHF TGTGCCAGCAGCGTTCTCGACGGCCAGCCCCAGCATTTT
. . TRBJ1-5 TRBV28 CASRTTANQPQHF TGTGCCAGCAGAACAACAGCCAATCAGCCCCAGCATTTT
. . TRBJ2-1 TRBV27 CASSLRRDYNEQFF TGTGCCAGCAGTTTAAGAAGGGACTACAATGAGCAGTTCTTC
once . TRBJ2-7 TRBV21-1 CASSVGDEQYF TGTGCCAGCAGCGTGGGGGACGAGCAGTACTTC
few TRBD1 TRBJ1-3 TRBV27 CASSSGQGANTIYF TGTGCCAGCAGTTCGGGACAGGGGGCGAACACCATATATTTT
. TRBD1 TRBJ2-7 TRBV19 CASSRQGAYEQYF TGTGCCAGTTCCCGCCAGGGGGCTTACGAGCAGTACTTC
many . TRBJ2-7 TRBV4-2 CASSPRLDLRYEQYF TGTGCCAGCAGCCCCCGACTGGATCTTCGCTACGAGCAGTACTTC
. TRBD2 TRBJ2-1 TRBV5-1 CASSTIAGGHNEQFF TGCGCCAGCAGCACGATAGCGGGAGGACACAATGAGCAGTTCTTC
. TRBD2 TRBJ2-7 TRBV7-2 CASSSPGLSYEQYF TGTGCCAGCAGCTCCCCGGGACTATCCTACGAGCAGTACTTC
. TRBD1 TRBJ2-5 TRBV7-3 CASSPQGVQETQYF TGTGCCAGCAGCCCACAGGGGGTCCAAGAGACCCAGTACTTC
once . TRBJ2-5 TRBV21-1 CASSTGGRREETQYF TGTGCCAGCAGCACTGGCGGGAGGCGGGAAGAGACCCAGTACTTC
. TRBD1 TRBJ2-7 TRBV6-5 CASSYRPPRTGREQYF TGTGCCAGCAGTTACCGTCCGCCTAGGACAGGGCGGGAGCAGTACTTC
few . TRBJ2-7 TRBV29-1 CSVGVQGPYEQYF TGCAGCGTTGGTGTGCAGGGGCCCTACGAGCAGTACTTC
. . TRBJ2-2 TRBV28 CASSFPSGGYTGELFF TGTGCCAGCAGTTTTCCCAGTGGGGGGTACACCGGGGAGCTGTTTTTT
. . TRBJ2-1 TRBV5-1 CASSLGEFASVDEQFF TGCGCCAGCAGCTTGGGGGAGTTCGCCTCAGTCGATGAGCAGTTCTTC
. . TRBJ2-4 TRBV29-1 CSVEADSLAKNIQYF TGCAGCGTTGAAGCAGACAGTCTAGCCAAAAACATTCAGTACTTC
. . TRBJ1-2 TRBV6-6 CASSPGAGRVYGYTF TGTGCCAGCAGTCCCGGAGCGGGCAGGGTGTATGGCTACACCTTC
. TRBD1 TRBJ2-1 TRBV5-6 CASRILGQGVMGQEQFF TGTGCCAGCAGGATCCTCGGCCAGGGGGTGATGGGGCAGGAGCAGTTCTTC
. . TRBJ1-2 TRBV9 CASSSSSWGGLNYGYTF TGTGCCAGCAGCAGTTCGTCATGGGGAGGTTTAAACTATGGCTACACCTTC
. . TRBJ2-5 TRBV11-2 CASSLGTQETQYF TGTGCCAGCAGCCTAGGAACCCAAGAGACCCAGTACTTC
. TRBD2 TRBJ2-7 TRBV27 CASSSRTSIHEQYF TGTGCCAGCAGTTCGAGGACTAGCATCCACGAGCAGTACTTC
. TRBD1 TRBJ1-2 TRBV5-1 CASSFRQGGYGYTF TGCGCCAGCAGCTTTCGACAGGGCGGGTATGGCTACACCTTC
. . TRBJ1-1 TRBV9 CASSSDIQFDKAFF TGTGCCAGCAGCAGCGACATACAATTCGACAAAGCTTTCTTT
. TRBD1 TRBJ2-2 TRBV18 CASSPRGQYTGELFF TGTGCCAGCTCACCACGGGGACAGTACACCGGGGAGCTGTTTTTT
many . TRBJ2-2 TRBV27 CASSFRGASTGELFF TGTGCCAGCAGTTTTAGGGGGGCAAGCACCGGGGAGCTGTTTTTT
. . TRBJ2-6 TRBV14 CASSQARTGANVLTF TGTGCCAGCAGCCAAGCTCGGACTGGGGCCAACGTCCTGACTTTC
. . TRBJ1-3 TRBV7-2 CASSLGRQSLGNTIYF TGTGCCAGCAGCTTAGGCCGACAGAGTCTGGGAAACACCATATATTTT
. TRBD2 TRBJ2-7 TRBV7-8 CASSLGQLAGAYEQYF TGTGCCAGCAGCTTAGGCCAATTAGCGGGCGCCTACGAGCAGTACTTC
many . TRBJ2-7 TRBV5-1 CATKLEGDEQYF TGCGCCACCAAGCTTGAGGGGGACGAGCAGTACTTC
. TRBD2 TRBJ2-1 TRBV5-4 CASSFRLAGENEQFF TGTGCCAGCAGCTTTCGACTAGCGGGAGAAAATGAGCAGTTCTTC
. . TRBJ1-5 TRBV6-1 CASSDNRARNQPQHF TGTGCCAGCAGTGACAATAGGGCTAGGAATCAGCCCCAGCATTTT
. . TRBJ2-2 TRBV12-5 CASGLGTERNTGELFF TGTGCTAGTGGTTTGGGGACTGAGCGAAACACCGGGGAGCTGTTTTTT
. TRBD1 TRBJ2-2 TRBV5-1 CASSERGTGVYTGELFF TGCGCCAGCAGCGAGAGAGGGACAGGGGTATACACCGGGGAGCTGTTTTTT
. TRBD2 TRBJ2-6 TRBV6-8 CARFSGLAGPQEANVLTF TGTGCCAGATTCTCGGGACTAGCGGGGCCCCAAGAGGCCAACGTCCTGACTTTC
. . TRBJ2-3 TRBV7-9 CASSFSHWDTQYF TGTGCCAGCAGCTTTAGCCACTGGGATACGCAGTATTTT
. . TRBJ1-3 TRBV10-3 CAISDGRSSGNTIYF TGTGCCATCAGTGATGGACGTAGCTCTGGAAACACCATATATTTT
once . TRBJ2-3 TRBV28 CASSSGAGSTDTQYF TGTGCCAGCAGTTCCGGGGCCGGCAGCACAGATACGCAGTATTTT
. . TRBJ2-1 TRBV5-1 CASSLGTEGNEQFF TGCGCCAGCAGCTTGGGGACCGAAGGCAATGAGCAGTTCTTC
. . TRBJ1-5 TRBV2 CASSASRVSNQPQHF TGTGCCAGCAGTGCTTCCAGGGTTAGCAATCAGCCCCAGCATTTT
. . TRBJ1-5 TRBV19 CASSPLGGQPQHF TGTGCCAGTAGCCCGCTTGGGGGGCAGCCCCAGCATTTT
many . TRBJ1-2 TRBV30 CAWSVGQNYGYTF TGTGCCTGGAGTGTAGGGCAGAACTATGGCTACACCTTC
. TRBD2 TRBJ2-1 TRBV4-1 CASSRRDYEVYEQFF TGCGCCAGCAGCCGCCGGGACTATGAAGTCTATGAGCAGTTCTTC
. . TRBJ1-1 TRBV6-5 CASSYDQGRRAFF TGTGCCAGCAGTTACGATCAGGGTAGAAGAGCTTTCTTT
once TRBD2 TRBJ2-1 TRBV6-1 CASSGKVAGGDNEQFF TGTGCCAGCAGTGGAAAGGTAGCGGGAGGAGACAATGAGCAGTTCTTC
. . TRBJ2-1 TRBV7-2 CASSLGGVALRGNEQFF TGTGCCAGCAGCTTAGGGGGAGTAGCCCTCCGGGGCAATGAGCAGTTCTTC
. . TRBJ1-5 TRBV27 CASSLEGGPNQPQHF TGTGCCAGCAGTTTGGAGGGGGGGCCGAATCAGCCCCAGCATTTT
. TRBD2 TRBJ2-2 TRBV11-2 CASSLQPSGSNTGELFF TGTGCCAGCAGCCTTCAACCTAGCGGTTCGAACACCGGGGAGCTGTTTTTT
few . TRBJ1-1 TRBV5-4 CASLTDSGVNTEAFF TGTGCCAGCCTGACAGATTCGGGAGTGAACACTGAAGCTTTCTTT
. . TRBJ2-2 TRBV6-1 CASSGQSFYTGELFF TGTGCCAGCAGTGGACAGTCTTTCTACACCGGGGAGCTGTTTTTT
. . TRBJ2-2 TRBV27 CASSLLLGGSGELFF TGTGCCAGCAGTTTATTACTGGGGGGCTCCGGGGAGCTGTTTTTT
. . TRBJ2-5 TRBV28 CASSQQETQYF TGTGCCAGCAGTCAGCAAGAGACCCAGTACTTC
. . TRBJ1-5 TRBV28 CASWTASNQPQHF TGTGCCAGCTGGACAGCTAGCAATCAGCCCCAGCATTTT
. TRBD1 TRBJ2-7 TRBV9 CASSVGQGDSEQYF TGTGCCAGCAGCGTAGGACAGGGAGATAGCGAGCAGTACTTC
. TRBD1 TRBJ2-5 TRBV5-1 CASSSGPGQQETQYF TGCGCCAGCAGTTCAGGACCGGGACAGCAAGAGACCCAGTACTTC